These T cell receptor beta chains were read from a single sample in a study of regulatory T cells in long-lasting Graves disease. TCRdb recomputed calls from the multiplex PCR reads with MiXCR, one row per CDR3 protein. This table holds around 500,000 distinct CDR3 sequences, approximately 13% found once. These data are also associated with another study on T cells in Graves' hyperthyroidism and ophthalmopathy.

The sequenced sample was peripheral blood mononuclear cells (PBMCs), obtained at new diagnosis, from a patient treated with antithyroid drugs. Receptors were obtained from a man aged 25 to 45 with Graves disease. CDR3s include the opening cysteine and the closing phenylalanine or tryptophan. The D gene is left open where the match is weak. Clone size is stated in some rows and not others, as once, few, many or a class when expanded.

D	J	size	V	DNA	CDR3
TRBD1	TRBJ1-5	NA	TRBV20-1	TGCAGCCTGCCCCGGGACAGGGTCTTATCAGCAGGCAATCAGCCCCAGCATTTT	CSLPRDRVLSAGNQPQHF
NA	TRBJ2-1	many	TRBV6-2/TRBV6-3	TGTGCCAGCAGTGAAACCGGGAGTAAGAACAATGAGCAGTTCTTC	CASSETGSKNNEQFF
NA	TRBJ1-2	many	TRBV2	TGTGCCAGCAGAGGGGACCCATATGGCTACACCTTC	CASRGDPYGYTF
NA	TRBJ2-5	NA	TRBV24-1	TGTGCCACCAGTGATCGCCGAATGGGGGAGCAAGAGACCCAGTACTTC	CATSDRRMGEQETQYF
TRBD1	TRBJ2-7	NA	TRBV20-1	TGCAGTGCTAGAGATCAGACAGGGGGCGGGCACGAGCAGTACTTC	CSARDQTGGGHEQYF
NA	TRBJ2-1	many	TRBV6-9	TGTGCCAGCAGTTACGCCGGTACTCACAATGAGCAGTTCTTC	CASSYAGTHNEQFF
NA	TRBJ2-1	few	TRBV24-1	TGTGCCACCAGTGATCCCCTCCGGAGGGGGACGATTGGCGATGAGCAGTTCTTC	CATSDPLRRGTIGDEQFF
NA	TRBJ1-1	NA	TRBV5-1	TGCGCCAGCAGCTTGGCTGGGACCCCTGAAGCTTTCTTT	CASSLAGTPEAFF
TRBD2	TRBJ2-3	NA	TRBV14	TGTGCCAGCAGCCCCGGCTGGACTAGCGGGAAGGATACGCAGTATTTT	CASSPGWTSGKDTQYF
TRBD1	TRBJ1-1	NA	TRBV5-1	TGCGCCAGCAGCTTGGTACCAGGGGGCAACACTGAAGCTTTCTTT	CASSLVPGGNTEAFF
NA	TRBJ1-1	NA	TRBV5-6	TGTGCCAGCAGCTTGGACCGCTATTGGCAGGGACCAGACACTGAAGCTTTCTTT	CASSLDRYWQGPDTEAFF
NA	TRBJ2-7	many	TRBV20-1	TGCAGTGCTCTTGCAGGCTCTATAGGCTCCTACGAGCAGTACTTC	CSALAGSIGSYEQYF
NA	TRBJ2-2	few	TRBV5-6	TGTGCCAGCAGCTTGGGCGGAGACACCGGGGAGCTGTTTTTT	CASSLGGDTGELFF
TRBD1	TRBJ2-3	NA	TRBV2	TGTGCCAGCAGCAGGGAGGGACAGGGGATAGATACGCAGTATTTT	CASSREGQGIDTQYF